The entry that follows covers one T cell receptor (beta chain) sequence. The clone's antigen remains unknown. Per-nucleotide qualities are absent, and no much larger clonotype sits a single base away. Taken with the paper, the label for treatment or condition translates to: roughly 10-day PBMC culture with coronavirus spike peptide pools or control peptides (ViraFEST assay). The ViraFEST assay was used in the study, in which antigen-specific T cells were expanded with peptide pools and expanded clonotypes were subsequently identified by TCR sequencing. The positive SARS-CoV-2 PCR tests of the convalescent patients were dated from March to December 2020, before the Alpha, Beta and Delta variants emerged in the United States. PBMCs were cultured at 1.5 million to 2 million per well in IMDM supplemented with 5% human AB serum and around 10 IU/ml IL-2, with roughly 9.5 ug/ml peptide pools added. Half of the culture medium was replaced with fresh IL-2-containing medium on days 3 and 7. After 10 days of culture, CD4+ T cells were isolated by negative selection with the EasySep CD4+ T cell isolation kit. Ficoll-Paque Plus gradient centrifugation was used to isolate PBMCs from whole blood, and the isolated PBMCs were then either used fresh or cryopreserved at -140C. Culture conditions were generally each tested in triplicate wells.

This entry comes from a study of vaccination and CD4 T cells after COVID-19 (dated by TCRdb to 2021 to 2024). For context, the study as a whole: Convalescent patients had a positive SARS-CoV-2 result on nasal swab PCR, and of these patients, under ten had mild disease and one had severe disease. The convalescent cohort included six males and four females, with two Hispanic individuals, seven Caucasians, two Asians and one multiracial person. Each participant got two doses of either the Pfizer-BioNTech BNT162b2 vaccine (n=8) or the Moderna mRNA-1273 vaccine (n=2). Post-COVID blood samples were collected from convalescent patients a median of about 92 days after diagnosis, with a range of about 30 to 161 days. The time from the second vaccine dose to post-vaccine blood sampling had a median of roughly 79 days and ranged from about 14 to 250 days. Culture stimuli were overlapping spike peptide pools from SARS-CoV-2 and from the common cold coronaviruses HCoV-NL63, HCoV-OC43 and HCoV-229E. As controls, cultures received a CEFX viral epitope pool (the positive control), an HIV-1 Nef peptide pool (the negative control), or no peptide at all. In 10 COVID-19 convalescent patients and a handful of infection-naive healthy vaccine recipients, researchers compared the spike-specific CD4+ TCR repertoire from before mRNA vaccination with the repertoire from after.

Points the paper makes about the study in general: The median count of SARS-CoV-2-reactive clonotypes went up from about 23 after infection to 38 after vaccination, although the change was not significant. Of the vaccine-specific clones in convalescent patients, 304 of 307, or nearly all, reacted only to SARS-CoV-2 spike and did not cross-react with common cold coronaviruses. Relatively few convalescent patients were included in the study, and early timepoints after natural infection were not analyzed. In convalescent patients, a median 86.3% of post-vaccine SARS-CoV-2-reactive clones were detected only after vaccination, and vaccine-specific priming was suggested by this finding.

The CDR3 numbers 16 residues from cysteine through phenylalanine. The sequence is cut down to CDR3 DNA, 48 bases in frame from base 1. CDR1 and CDR2 are drawn from the germline V gene (reference sequence): LNHDA, SQIVND. From V the trimming removes 6 bases and from J it removes 2 bases, while the gene matches leave 7 bases of the junction unaccounted for. Library construction relied on PCR. DNA from cultured CD4+ T cells underwent TCR sequencing with the Oncomine TCR Beta short-read assay at the Johns Hopkins FTIC core. The QIAamp micro DNA kit was used to extract genomic DNA from the cultured CD4+ T cells. Oncomine TCR Beta libraries from cultured CD4+ T cells were pooled with unique dual indexes and sequenced on an Illumina iSeq 100. As for the original processing: Non-productive sequences were removed, and CDR3s that did not start with C, did not end with F or W, or were shorter than 7 amino acids were discarded. Antigen-specific clonotypes were identified with the MANAFEST web application by comparing peptide-stimulated wells with reference and other culture wells. To be called positive, a clone needed an FDR below 0.05, an odds ratio above 5, and a productive frequency above 0.1% in at least two of three replicate wells. Clonotypes that were significantly expanded in both SARS-CoV-2 spike wells and at least one common cold coronavirus spike condition were defined as cross-reactive. Similarity between CDR3 sequences was evaluated in R version 3.6.1 using Levenshtein distances (stringdist) and unrooted phylogenetic trees (ape). TCRdb reprocessing: public reads trimmed at Q25 with fastp, clones called with MiXCR, in-frame beta chains kept. For every CDR3 protein sequence, its rows merge into one entry that carries the most common genes and DNA. TCRdb assigned the V and J calls; the authors' analysis was not used. The sample table shows 7,000 to 9,500 distinct CDR3 sequences, and 60% are seen once. The top ten clones comprise 15% to 18% of the sample.

The V and J genes are TRBV19 and TRBJ2-5; TRBD2 matches 12 bases in the middle. The receptor was derived from a human donor with COVID-19. The source material was cultured CD4+ T cells from blood, sampled after SARS-CoV-2 vaccination. The sequenced DNA is TGTGCCAGTAGCGGGAGACTAGCGGGGGAGCAAGAGACCCAGTACTTC. Its protein reads: CASSGRLAGEQETQYF.